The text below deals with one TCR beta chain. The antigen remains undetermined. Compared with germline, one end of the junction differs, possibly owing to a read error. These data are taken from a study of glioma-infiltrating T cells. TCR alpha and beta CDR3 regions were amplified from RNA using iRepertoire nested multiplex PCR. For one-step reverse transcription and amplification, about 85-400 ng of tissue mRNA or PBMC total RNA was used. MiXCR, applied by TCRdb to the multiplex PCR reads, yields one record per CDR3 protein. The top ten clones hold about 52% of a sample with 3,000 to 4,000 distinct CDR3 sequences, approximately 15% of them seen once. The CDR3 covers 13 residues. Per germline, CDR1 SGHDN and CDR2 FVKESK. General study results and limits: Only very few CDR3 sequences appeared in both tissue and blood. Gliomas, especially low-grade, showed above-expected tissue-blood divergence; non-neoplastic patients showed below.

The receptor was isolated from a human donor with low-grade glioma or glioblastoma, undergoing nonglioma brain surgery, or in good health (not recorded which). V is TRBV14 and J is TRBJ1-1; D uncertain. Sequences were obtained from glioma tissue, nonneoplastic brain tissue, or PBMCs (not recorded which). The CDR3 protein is CASSQVGRTVAFF. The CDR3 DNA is TGTGCCAGCAGCCAAGTGGGGAGGACTGTAGCTTTCTTT.